This T cell receptor (beta chain) is from a study of T cell responses to AZD1222 COVID-19 vaccine. Study-wide findings and caveats: Clonal diversity was possibly underestimated; the donors were predominantly white British and more often female.

The CDR3 contains 11 residues. Trimming left V 4 bases short and J 5 bases short, with 0 bases between. Germline CDR1 MDHEN, CDR2 SYDVKM. Remarks on this clone: As yet, its antigen is unknown.

Here immunoSEQ multiplex PCR was the method, and the copy in TCRdb shows in-frame clones only, minus some. The data show some 54,000 clones, 70% to 90% seen once. The TCR comes from an adult in good health. Sequenced here: peripheral blood, sampled on day 0 of AZD1222 vaccination. This rearrangement joins TRBV28 to TRBJ1-6; D unresolved. The CDR3 DNA reads TGTGCCAGCAGTTATAATTCACCCCTCCACTTT. Translating gives CASSYNSPLHF.